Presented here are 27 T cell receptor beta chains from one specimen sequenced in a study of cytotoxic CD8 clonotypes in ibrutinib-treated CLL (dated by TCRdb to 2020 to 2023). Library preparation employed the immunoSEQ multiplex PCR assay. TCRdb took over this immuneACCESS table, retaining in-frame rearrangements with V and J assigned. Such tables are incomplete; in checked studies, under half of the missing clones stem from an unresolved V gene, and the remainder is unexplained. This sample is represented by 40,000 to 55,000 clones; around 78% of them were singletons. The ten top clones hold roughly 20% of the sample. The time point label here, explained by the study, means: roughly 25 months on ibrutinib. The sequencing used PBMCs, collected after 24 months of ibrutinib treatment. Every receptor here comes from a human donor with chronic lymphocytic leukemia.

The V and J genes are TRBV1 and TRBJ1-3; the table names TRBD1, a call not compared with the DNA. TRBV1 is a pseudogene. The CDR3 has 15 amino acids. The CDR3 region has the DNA TGCACCAGCAGCCACCCAGGGGGTCGGGGAAACACCATATATTTT. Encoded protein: CTSSHPGGRGNTIYF.

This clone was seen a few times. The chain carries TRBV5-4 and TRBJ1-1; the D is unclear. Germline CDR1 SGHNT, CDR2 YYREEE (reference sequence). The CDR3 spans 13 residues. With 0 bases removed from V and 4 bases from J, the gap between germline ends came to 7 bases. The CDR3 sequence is CASSLDSLTEAFF. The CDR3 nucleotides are TGTGCCAGCAGCTTGGACAGCCTCACTGAAGCTTTCTTT.

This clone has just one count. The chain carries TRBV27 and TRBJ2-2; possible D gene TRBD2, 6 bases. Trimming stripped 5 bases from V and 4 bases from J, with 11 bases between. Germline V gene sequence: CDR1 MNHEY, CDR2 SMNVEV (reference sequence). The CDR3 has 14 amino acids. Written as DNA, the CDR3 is TGTGCCAGCAGTCTCTGGGGACTCACCGGGGAGCTGTTTTTT. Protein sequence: CASSLWGLTGELFF.

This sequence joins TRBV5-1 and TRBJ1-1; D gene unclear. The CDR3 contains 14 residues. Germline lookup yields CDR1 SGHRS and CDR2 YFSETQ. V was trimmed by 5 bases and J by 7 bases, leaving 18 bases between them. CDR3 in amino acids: CASSQQTSPGEAFF. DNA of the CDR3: TGCGCCAGCAGTCAACAGACCTCCCCAGGTGAAGCTTTCTTT.

CDR3 in amino acids: CASSEGANTGELFF. The CDR3 nucleotides read TGTGCCAGTAGTGAAGGAGCGAACACCGGGGAGCTGTTTTTT. The chain uses TRBV19 and TRBJ2-2, with D unresolved. Trimming left V 5 bases short and J 0 bases short, with 7 bases between. Germline loops: CDR1 LNHDA, CDR2 SQIVND (reference sequence). CDR3 size: 14 residues.

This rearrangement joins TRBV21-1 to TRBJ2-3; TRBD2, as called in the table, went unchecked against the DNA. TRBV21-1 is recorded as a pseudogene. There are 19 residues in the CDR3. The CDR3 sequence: CASSTIPGTSGRAGDTQYF. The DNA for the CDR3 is TGTGCCAGCAGCACCATCCCGGGGACTAGCGGGAGGGCTGGGGATACGCAGTATTTT.

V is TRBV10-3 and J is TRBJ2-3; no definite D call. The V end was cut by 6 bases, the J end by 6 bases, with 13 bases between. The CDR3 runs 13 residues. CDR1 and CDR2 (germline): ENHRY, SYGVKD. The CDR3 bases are TGTGCCATCAGCCAACGGGTGGAGGATACGCAGTATTTT. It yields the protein CAISQRVEDTQYF.

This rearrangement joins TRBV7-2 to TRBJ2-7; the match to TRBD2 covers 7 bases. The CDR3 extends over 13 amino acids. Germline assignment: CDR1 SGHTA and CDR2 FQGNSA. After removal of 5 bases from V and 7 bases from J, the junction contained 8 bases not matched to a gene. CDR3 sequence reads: CASSGGRGLEQYF. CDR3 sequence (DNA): TGTGCCAGCAGCGGCGGGAGAGGATTAGAGCAGTACTTC.

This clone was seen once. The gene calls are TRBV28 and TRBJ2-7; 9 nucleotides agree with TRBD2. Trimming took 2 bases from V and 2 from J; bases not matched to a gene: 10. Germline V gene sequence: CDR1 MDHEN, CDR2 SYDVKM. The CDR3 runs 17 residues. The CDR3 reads CASSLAGGLSTAYEQYF. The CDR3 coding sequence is TGTGCCAGCAGTTTAGCGGGAGGGTTGTCCACGGCCTACGAGCAGTACTTC.

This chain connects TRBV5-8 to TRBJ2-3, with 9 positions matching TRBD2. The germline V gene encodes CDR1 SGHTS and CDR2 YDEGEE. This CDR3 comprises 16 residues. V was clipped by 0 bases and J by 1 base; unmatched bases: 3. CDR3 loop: CASSLGAGGGTDTQYF. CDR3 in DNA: TGTGCCAGCAGCTTGGGAGCGGGAGGAGGCACAGATACGCAGTATTTT.

CDR3 region: CASNKGLAGMRTDEQYF. The CDR3, as DNA: TGTGCCAGTAATAAGGGACTAGCGGGTATGAGGACGGACGAGCAGTACTTC. The chain combines TRBV19 with TRBJ2-7; TRBD2 matches at 12 bases. Trimming at V came to 7 bases and at J to 5 bases, leaving 15 bases not matched to a gene. The CDR3 runs 17 residues. Germline V CDR1 and CDR2: LNHDA, SQIVND (reference sequence).

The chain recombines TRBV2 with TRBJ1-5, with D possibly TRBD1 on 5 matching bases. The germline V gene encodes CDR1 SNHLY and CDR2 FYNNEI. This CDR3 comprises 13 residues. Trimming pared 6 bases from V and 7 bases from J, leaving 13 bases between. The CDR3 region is CASRPQGYQPQHF. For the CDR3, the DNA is TGTGCCAGCAGACCGCAGGGATACCAGCCCCAGCATTTT.

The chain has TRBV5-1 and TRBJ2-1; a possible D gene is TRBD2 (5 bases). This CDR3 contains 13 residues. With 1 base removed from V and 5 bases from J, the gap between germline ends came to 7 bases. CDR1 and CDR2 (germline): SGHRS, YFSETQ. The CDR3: CASSLISDNEQFF. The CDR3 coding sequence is TGCGCCAGCAGCTTGATTAGCGACAATGAGCAGTTCTTC. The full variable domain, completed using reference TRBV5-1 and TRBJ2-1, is KAGVTQTPRYLIKTRGQQVTLSCSPISGHRSVSWYQQTPGQGLQFLFEYFSETQRNKGNFPGRFSGRQFSNSRSEMNVSTLELGDSALYLCASSLISDNEQFFGPGTRLTVL.

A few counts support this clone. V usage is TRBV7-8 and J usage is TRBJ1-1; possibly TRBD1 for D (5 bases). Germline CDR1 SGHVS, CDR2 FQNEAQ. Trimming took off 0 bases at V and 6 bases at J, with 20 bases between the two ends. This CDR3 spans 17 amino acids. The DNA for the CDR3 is TGTGCCAGCAGCTTAGCAGGGACTGGGGTCGGTCGGCCTGAAGCTTTCTTT. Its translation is CASSLAGTGVGRPEAFF.

CDR3 sequence reads: CAISERRGEKLFF. CDR3 DNA: TGTGCCATCAGTGAGCGAAGGGGAGAAAAACTGTTTTTT. The chain uses TRBV10-3 and TRBJ1-4, with D possibly matching TRBD1 (5 bases). Looked up from germline, CDR1 is ENHRY and CDR2 is SYGVKD. This CDR3 contains 13 residues. Deletions cut 2 bases from V and 8 bases from J, with 9 bases between.

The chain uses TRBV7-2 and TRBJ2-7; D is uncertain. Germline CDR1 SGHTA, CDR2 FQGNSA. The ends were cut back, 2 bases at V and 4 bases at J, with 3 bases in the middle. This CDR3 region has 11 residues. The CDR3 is CASSLKYEQYF. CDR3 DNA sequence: TGTGCCAGCAGCTTAAAGTACGAGCAGTACTTC.

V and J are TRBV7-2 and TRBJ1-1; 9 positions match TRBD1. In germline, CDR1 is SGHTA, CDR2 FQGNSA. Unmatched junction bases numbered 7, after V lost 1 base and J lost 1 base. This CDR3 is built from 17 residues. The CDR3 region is CASSLVTTGGRNTEAFF. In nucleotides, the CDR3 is TGTGCCAGCAGCTTAGTTACCACAGGGGGCAGGAACACTGAAGCTTTCTTT.

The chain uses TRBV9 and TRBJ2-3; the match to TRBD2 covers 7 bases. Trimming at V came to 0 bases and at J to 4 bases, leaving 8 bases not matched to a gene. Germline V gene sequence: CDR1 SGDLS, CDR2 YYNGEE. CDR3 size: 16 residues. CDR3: CASSVASRERSDTQYF. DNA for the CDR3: TGTGCCAGCAGCGTAGCTTCGCGGGAGAGGTCAGATACGCAGTATTTT.

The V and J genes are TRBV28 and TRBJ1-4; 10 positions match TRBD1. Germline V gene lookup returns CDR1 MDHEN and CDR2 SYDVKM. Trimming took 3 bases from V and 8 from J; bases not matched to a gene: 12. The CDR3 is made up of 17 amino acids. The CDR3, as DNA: TGTGCCAGCAGTTTTTCCTCGGGACAGGGGCCGTACGAAAAACTGTTTTTT. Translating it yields CASSFSSGQGPYEKLFF. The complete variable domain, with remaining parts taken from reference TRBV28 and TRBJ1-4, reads DVKVTQSSRYLVKRTGEKVFLECVQDMDHENMFWYRQDPGLGLRLIYFSYDVKMKEKGDIPEGYSVSREKKERFSLILESASTNQTSMYLCASSFSSGQGPYEKLFFGSGTQLSVL.

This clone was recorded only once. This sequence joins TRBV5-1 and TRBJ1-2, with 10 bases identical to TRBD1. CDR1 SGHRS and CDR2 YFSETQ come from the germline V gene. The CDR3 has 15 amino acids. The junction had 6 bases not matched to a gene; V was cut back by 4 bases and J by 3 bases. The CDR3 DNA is TGCGCCAGCAGCGCTGACAGGGGGCTTTACTATGGCTACACCTTC. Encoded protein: CASSADRGLYYGYTF.

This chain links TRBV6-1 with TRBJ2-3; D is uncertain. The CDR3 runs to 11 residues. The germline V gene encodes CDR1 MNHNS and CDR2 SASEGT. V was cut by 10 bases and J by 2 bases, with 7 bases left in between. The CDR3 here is CATGVTDTQYF. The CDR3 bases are TGTGCCACCGGAGTCACAGATACGCAGTATTTT.

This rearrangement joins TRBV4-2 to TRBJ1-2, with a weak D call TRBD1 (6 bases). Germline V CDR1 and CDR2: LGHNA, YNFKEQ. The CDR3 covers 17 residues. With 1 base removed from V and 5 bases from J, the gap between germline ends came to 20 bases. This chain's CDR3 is CASSQAQGPTLGYGYTF. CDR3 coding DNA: TGTGCCAGCAGCCAAGCACAGGGCCCGACCCTAGGTTATGGCTACACCTTC.

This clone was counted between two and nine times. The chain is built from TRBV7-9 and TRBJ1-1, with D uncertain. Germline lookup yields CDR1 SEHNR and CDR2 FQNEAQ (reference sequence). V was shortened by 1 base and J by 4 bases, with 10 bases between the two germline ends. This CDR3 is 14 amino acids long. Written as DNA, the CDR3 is TGTGCCAGCAGCTTAGGGGAGCGGAGCACTGAAGCTTTCTTT. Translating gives CASSLGERSTEAFF.

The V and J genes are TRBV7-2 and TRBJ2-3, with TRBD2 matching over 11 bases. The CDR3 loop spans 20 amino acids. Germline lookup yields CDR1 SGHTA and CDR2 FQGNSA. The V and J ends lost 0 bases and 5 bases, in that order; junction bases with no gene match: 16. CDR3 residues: CASSLAFSLGTSGYKDTQYF. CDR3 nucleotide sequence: TGTGCCAGCAGCTTAGCGTTTTCTTTGGGGACTAGCGGTTACAAAGATACGCAGTATTTT.

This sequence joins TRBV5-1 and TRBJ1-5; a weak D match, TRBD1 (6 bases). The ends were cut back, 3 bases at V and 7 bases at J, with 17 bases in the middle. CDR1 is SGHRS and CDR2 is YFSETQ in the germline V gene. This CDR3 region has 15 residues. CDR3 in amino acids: CASSWRGGEDQPQHF. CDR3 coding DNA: TGCGCCAGCAGCTGGAGAGGGGGGGAAGACCAGCCCCAGCATTTT.

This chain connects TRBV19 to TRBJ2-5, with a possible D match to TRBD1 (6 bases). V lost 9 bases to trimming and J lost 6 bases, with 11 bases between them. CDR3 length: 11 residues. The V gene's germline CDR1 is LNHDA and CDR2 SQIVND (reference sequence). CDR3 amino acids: CASGQGKTQYF. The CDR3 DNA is TGTGCCAGCGGGCAGGGGAAGACCCAGTACTTC.

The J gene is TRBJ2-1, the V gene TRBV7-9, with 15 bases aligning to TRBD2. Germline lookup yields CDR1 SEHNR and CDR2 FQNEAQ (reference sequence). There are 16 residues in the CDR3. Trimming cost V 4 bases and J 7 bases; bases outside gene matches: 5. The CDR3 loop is CASSSGLAGGGNEQFF. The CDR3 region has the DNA TGTGCCAGCAGCTCGGGACTAGCGGGAGGAGGGAATGAGCAGTTCTTC.